This TCR beta chain was retrieved from a study of T cell responses to AZD1222 COVID-19 vaccine. Notes on the study in general: Most donors were white British and more were female, and clonal diversity was possibly underestimated. Receipt of two AZD1222 doses was followed by a rise in Spike-specific TCR breadth and depth. Only after the peak T cell response were repertoires sampled.

Germline V lookup: CDR1 MNHEY, CDR2 SVGAGI. Trimming shortened V by 7 bases and J by 6 bases, and 19 bases separated the two germline ends. The length of the CDR3 is 14 residues. Sequenced by immunoSEQ multiplex PCR; TCRdb stores in-frame clones only, minus some. The sample lists tens of thousands of clones, about four fifths occurring once. Some second doses came at about 4 weeks and others at about 12 weeks; these were pooled. As to this clone: Its antigen remains unidentified.

The clonotype was recovered from an adult who received the AZD1222 COVID-19 vaccine. The source material was peripheral blood, sampled 28 days after the second AZD1222 dose. The gene calls are TRBV6-5 and TRBJ2-7, with no clear D. CDR3 DNA: TGTGCCAGCACTCCCCCGGAGAGCTCCGCCGAGCAGTACTTC. This encodes CASTPPESSAEQYF.